Listed below are T cell receptor beta chains from one sample, sequenced in a study of blood T cell repertoires in COVID-19. Sequencing was performed with immunoSEQ multiplex PCR; in TCRdb, only in-frame clones are kept and a portion is missing. The sample carries a few hundred thousand clones, about nine tenths recorded once. The sample was peripheral blood. These receptors were taken from a woman aged 50 to 60 who had recovered from COVID-19. Both conserved end residues are part of each CDR3. The D gene is left open where the match is weak. Clone size is not always given. Where it is, it says once, few, many or a class for expanded clones.

TRBD1 TRBJ2-7 TRBV6-5 few TGTGCCAGCAGTTCCCCCAGAGACAGGGGAGATTACGAGCAGTACTTC CASSSPRDRGDYEQYF
TRBD1 TRBJ2-7 TRBV6-5 NA TGTGCCAGCAGTTACCGAAAGGGGACAGGAACCTACGAGCAGTACTTC CASSYRKGTGTYEQYF
NA TRBJ1-1 TRBV9 once TGTGCCAGCAGCGTAGGTTCAGGAGGGAACACTGAAGCTTTCTTT CASSVGSGGNTEAFF
TRBD1 TRBJ1-4 TRBV7-9 NA TGTGCCAGCAGCTTAGCGGACAGGGCAAATGAAAAACTGTTTTTT CASSLADRANEKLFF
NA TRBJ2-1 TRBV2 NA TGTGCCAGCAAGCAGGGTCTCAACAATGAGCAGTTCTTC CASKQGLNNEQFF
TRBD1 TRBJ1-5 TRBV6-1 NA TGTGCCAGCAGTGAATCGGGGACAGGGTATAGCAATCAGCCCCAGCATTTT CASSESGTGYSNQPQHF
TRBD1 TRBJ1-1 TRBV7-6 NA TGTGCCAGCAGCTCAGGACAGGGAGGCCTGAACACTGAAGCTTTCTTT CASSSGQGGLNTEAFF
NA TRBJ2-5 TRBV5-6 NA TGTGCCAGCAGCTTGTCTCTGGAGGAGACCCAGTACTTC CASSLSLEETQYF
TRBD2 TRBJ2-5 TRBV9 NA TGTGCCAGCAGCGCCGGAGCTAGCGGGAGGGAAGAGACCCAGTACTTC CASSAGASGREETQYF
TRBD1 TRBJ1-2 TRBV11-2 NA TGTGCCAGCAGCTTAGCCACCCAGGGACAGGGTAACTATGGCTACACCTTC CASSLATQGQGNYGYTF
TRBD1 TRBJ1-2 TRBV5-4 NA TGTGCCAGCAGCCCAGGGGGGACAGAGGACTATGGCTACACCTTC CASSPGGTEDYGYTF
NA TRBJ1-1 TRBV4-2 once TGTGCCAGCAGCCAAGGGCGGGGAAGTAAAACTGAAGCTTTCTTT CASSQGRGSKTEAFF
TRBD1 TRBJ2-1 TRBV7-2 NA TGTGCCAGCAGCCAATCAGGGGGCGGGGAGCAGTTCTTC CASSQSGGGEQFF
TRBD2 TRBJ2-5 TRBV7-2 NA TGTGCCAGCAGCCCGTGGGGACTAGCGGGGGTAGGGAGGGAGACCCAGTACTTC CASSPWGLAGVGRETQYF
NA TRBJ1-1 TRBV4-2 once TGTGCCAGCAGCCAAAGGACAGTGTCTTTTCGTGAGGACACTGAAGCTTTCTTT CASSQRTVSFREDTEAFF
NA TRBJ1-1 TRBV21-1 once TGTGCCAGCAGCACCCTTCGACAGGGTGAAGCTTTCTTT CASSTLRQGEAFF
NA TRBJ2-5 TRBV9 NA TGTGCCAGCAGCGTAGGAAGAGGGGGTGAGACCCAGTACTTC CASSVGRGGETQYF
NA TRBJ1-1 TRBV10-1 NA TGCCCCATCCAGGGGAGTATCCCTGAAGCTTTCTTT CPIQGSIPEAFF
NA TRBJ2-5 TRBV27 NA TGTGCCAGCAGTTTCTCCATGGGTAGCGGCGGGCGGGAGACCCAGTACTTC CASSFSMGSGGRETQYF
TRBD2 TRBJ2-1 TRBV3-1/TRBV3-2 NA TGTGCCAGCAGCCCAACTAGCGTCGGGAATGAGCAGTTCTTC CASSPTSVGNEQFF
NA TRBJ1-1 TRBV6-5 NA TGTGCCAGCAGTTATTATCAGGGAAGGTACACTGAAGCTTTCTTT CASSYYQGRYTEAFF
NA TRBJ2-3 TRBV19 NA TGTGCCAGTAGTCCCAGGGGAAACCCCACAGATACGCAGTATTTT CASSPRGNPTDTQYF
NA TRBJ1-2 TRBV5-1 NA TGCGCCAGCAGCTTGGGGGCATCGGCGCCGGTGGGGGGTCGAGGCTATGGCTACACCTTC CASSLGASAPVGGRGYGYTF
TRBD2 TRBJ2-1 TRBV7-9 NA TGTGCCAGCAGCCGGGCGGGAGGCGCTTACAATGAGCAGTTCTTC CASSRAGGAYNEQFF
NA TRBJ1-2 TRBV7-2 NA TGTGCCAGCAGCTTAGCTGGGCTGGAATATGGCTACACCTTC CASSLAGLEYGYTF
TRBD2 TRBJ2-7 TRBV4-1 NA TGCGCCAGCAGCCAAGGGTTTGGGACTAGCGGGTCCTACGAGCAGTACTTC CASSQGFGTSGSYEQYF
NA TRBJ2-7 TRBV28 NA TGTGCCAGCAGTTTGAGGAACTACGAGCAGTACTTC CASSLRNYEQYF
TRBD2 TRBJ2-5 TRBV7-8 NA TGTGCCAGCAGCTTAGCGGCGGGGGGGCGGGAGACCCAGTACTTC CASSLAAGGRETQYF
NA TRBJ2-7 TRBV7-2 NA TGTGCCAGCAGCCTATACAGGGCCGCCGGGGAGCAGTACTTC CASSLYRAAGEQYF
NA TRBJ2-1 TRBV12-3/TRBV12-4 few TGTGCCAGCAGTCCACATGACAATGAGCAGTTCTTC CASSPHDNEQFF
TRBD2 TRBJ2-1 TRBV11-2 few TGTGCCAGCAGCCTAGGGACTAGCGCTAGAGGGCGGATCGGTGGTGAGCAGTTCTTC CASSLGTSARGRIGGEQFF
NA TRBJ1-3 TRBV19 few TGTGCCAGTAGTACTTATTCTTCCGGCTCTGGAAACACCATATATTTT CASSTYSSGSGNTIYF
TRBD1 TRBJ1-6 TRBV5-5 NA TGTGCCAGCAGCTGGAGGGGGACAGGGGATTCACCCCTCCACTTT CASSWRGTGDSPLHF
TRBD1 TRBJ1-5 TRBV5-1 NA TGCGCCAGCAGCTTGGCGGACAGGGGCGAGGGCAATCAGCCCCAGCATTTT CASSLADRGEGNQPQHF
NA TRBJ1-1 TRBV6-2/TRBV6-3 once TGTGCCAGCAGTTACTCGTCGGTCTGGAACACTGAAGCTTTCTTT CASSYSSVWNTEAFF
NA TRBJ1-5 TRBV30 NA TGTGCCTGGAGTGTACCAATCGGGAGTTTAAGCAATCAGCCCCAGCATTTT CAWSVPIGSLSNQPQHF
NA TRBJ2-3 TRBV18 once TGTGCCAGCTCACCCGGGACATGGGTTAGCACAGATACGCAGTATTTT CASSPGTWVSTDTQYF
NA TRBJ1-4 TRBV19 NA TGTGCCACCGGGACTTGGGGTGAAAAACTGTTTTTT CATGTWGEKLFF
TRBD2 TRBJ2-1 TRBV5-4 NA TGTGCCAGCAGCTTTCCTAGCGGGAGGGCCCAGGAGCAGTTCTTC CASSFPSGRAQEQFF
NA TRBJ2-7 TRBV5-4 NA TGTGCCAGCAGCCCGACGGGGTACGAGCAGTACTTC CASSPTGYEQYF